A selection of T cell receptor beta chains follows, all from one sample in a study of cytomegalovirus exposure and HLA in healthy donors. Libraries were prepared by immunoSEQ multiplex PCR; TCRdb keeps only in-frame clonotypes and omits some of them. This table has 69,000 or so clones, about 74% appearing once. Material: PBMCs. The receptors stem from a woman aged 60-75 years in good health and CMV-seropositive. CDR3s include the opening cysteine and the closing phenylalanine or tryptophan. A D gene is named only where the DNA matches it firmly. Part of the rows lack a size; the others show once, few, many or a class for expanded clones.

v_gene: TRBV6-6
abundance: .
j_gene: TRBJ2-1
d_gene: .
CDR3nt: TGTGCCAGCAGTAGGGACATGGGTGGGGGAAATGAGCAGTTCTTC
CDR3aa: CASSRDMGGGNEQFF

v_gene: TRBV6-1
abundance: few
j_gene: TRBJ1-1
d_gene: TRBD1
CDR3nt: TGTGCCAGCAGTGAAGGGTTCCCGGGACAGATATACACTGAAGCTTTCTTT
CDR3aa: CASSEGFPGQIYTEAFF

v_gene: TRBV19
abundance: .
j_gene: TRBJ1-2
d_gene: TRBD1
CDR3nt: TGTGCCAGTAGTCCGCGGACAGGGGGCGGCTACACCTTC
CDR3aa: CASSPRTGGGYTF

v_gene: TRBV6-1
abundance: .
j_gene: TRBJ2-1
d_gene: TRBD1
CDR3nt: TGTGCCAGCAGTGATTACGGGACAGAAAGTCAGCAGTTCTTC
CDR3aa: CASSDYGTESQQFF

v_gene: TRBV30
abundance: .
j_gene: TRBJ2-3
d_gene: TRBD2
CDR3nt: TGTGCCTGGACTAGCGGGACTAGCACAGATACGCAGTATTTT
CDR3aa: CAWTSGTSTDTQYF

v_gene: TRBV2
abundance: .
j_gene: TRBJ2-5
d_gene: TRBD1
CDR3nt: TGTGCCAGCAGGGAGACAGGGGGCCCGCAAGAGACCCAGTACTTC
CDR3aa: CASRETGGPQETQYF

v_gene: TRBV4-2
abundance: few
j_gene: TRBJ2-2
d_gene: .
CDR3nt: TGTGCCAGCAGCCAAGATCGGAGTCATGGAAACACCGGGGAGCTGTTTTTT
CDR3aa: CASSQDRSHGNTGELFF

v_gene: TRBV7-2
abundance: once
j_gene: TRBJ1-5
d_gene: .
CDR3nt: .
CDR3aa: CASSTSAGQGNQPQHF

v_gene: TRBV6-1
abundance: few
j_gene: TRBJ2-7
d_gene: .
CDR3nt: TGTGCCAGCAGTCAGACCAGGACCTACGAGCAGTACTTC
CDR3aa: CASSQTRTYEQYF

v_gene: TRBV29-1
abundance: few
j_gene: TRBJ2-7
d_gene: TRBD1
CDR3nt: TGCAGCGTTGGACCTTCCGGGACAGGAGGGGGGGAGCAGTACTTC
CDR3aa: CSVGPSGTGGGEQYF

v_gene: TRBV27
abundance: .
j_gene: TRBJ1-1
d_gene: .
CDR3nt: TGTGCCAGCAGTTCCCGTTCGGTAATGAACACTGAAGCTTTCTTT
CDR3aa: CASSSRSVMNTEAFF

v_gene: TRBV7-9
abundance: .
j_gene: TRBJ1-2
d_gene: TRBD1
CDR3nt: TGTGCCAGCAGCTTAGTCCCGACCCCCGGGACAGGGGATTATGGCTACACCTTC
CDR3aa: CASSLVPTPGTGDYGYTF

v_gene: TRBV6-4
abundance: .
j_gene: TRBJ1-2
d_gene: TRBD1
CDR3nt: TGTGCCAGCAGCCCTACAATGCAGGGGGCGAACTATGGCTACACCTTC
CDR3aa: CASSPTMQGANYGYTF

v_gene: TRBV7-9
abundance: .
j_gene: TRBJ1-2
d_gene: .
CDR3nt: TGTGCCAGCAGTCAAGGGCAGGGGACCTACACCTTC
CDR3aa: CASSQGQGTYTF

v_gene: TRBV5-6
abundance: .
j_gene: TRBJ2-3
d_gene: .
CDR3nt: TGTGCCAGCAGCCCGCCAAAGAGGAGACCCACAGATACGCAGTATTTT
CDR3aa: CASSPPKRRPTDTQYF

v_gene: TRBV5-1
abundance: .
j_gene: TRBJ1-4
d_gene: .
CDR3nt: TGCGCCAGCAGCGTGGGGGGGGTTAATGAAAAACTGTTTTTT
CDR3aa: CASSVGGVNEKLFF

v_gene: TRBV6-1
abundance: few
j_gene: TRBJ1-5
d_gene: TRBD1
CDR3nt: TGTGCCAGCAGTGAAGCAGGGGGCGGCAATCAGCCCCAGCATTTT
CDR3aa: CASSEAGGGNQPQHF